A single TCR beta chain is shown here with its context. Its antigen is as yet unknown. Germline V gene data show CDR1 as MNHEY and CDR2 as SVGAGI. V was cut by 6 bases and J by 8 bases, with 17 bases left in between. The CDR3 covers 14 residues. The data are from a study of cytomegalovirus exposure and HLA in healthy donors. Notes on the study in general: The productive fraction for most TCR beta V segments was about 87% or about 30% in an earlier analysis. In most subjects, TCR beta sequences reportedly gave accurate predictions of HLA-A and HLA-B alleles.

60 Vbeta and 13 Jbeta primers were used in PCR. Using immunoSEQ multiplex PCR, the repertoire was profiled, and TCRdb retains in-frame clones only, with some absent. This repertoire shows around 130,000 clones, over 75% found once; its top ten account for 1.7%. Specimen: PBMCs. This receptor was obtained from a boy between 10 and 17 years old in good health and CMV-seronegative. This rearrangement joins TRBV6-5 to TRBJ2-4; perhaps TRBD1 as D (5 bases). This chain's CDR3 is CASRTQGRFHIQYF. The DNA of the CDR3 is TGTGCCAGCAGGACTCAGGGCCGGTTTCACATTCAGTACTTC.